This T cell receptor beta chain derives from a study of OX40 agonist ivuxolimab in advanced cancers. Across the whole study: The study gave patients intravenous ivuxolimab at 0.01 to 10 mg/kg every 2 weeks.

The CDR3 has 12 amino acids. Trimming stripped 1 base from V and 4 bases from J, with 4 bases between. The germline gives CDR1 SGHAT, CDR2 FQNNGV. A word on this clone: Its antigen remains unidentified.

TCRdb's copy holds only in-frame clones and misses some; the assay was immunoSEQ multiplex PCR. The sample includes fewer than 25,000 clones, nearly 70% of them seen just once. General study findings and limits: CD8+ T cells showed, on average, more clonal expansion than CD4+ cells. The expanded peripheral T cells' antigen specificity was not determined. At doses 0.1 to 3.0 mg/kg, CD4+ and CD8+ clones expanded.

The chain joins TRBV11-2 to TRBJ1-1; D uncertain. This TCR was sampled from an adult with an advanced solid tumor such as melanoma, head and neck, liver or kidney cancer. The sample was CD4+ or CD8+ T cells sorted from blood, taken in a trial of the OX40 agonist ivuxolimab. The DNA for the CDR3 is TGTGCCAGCAGCTTAGTGGGCACTGAAGCTTTCTTT. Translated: CASSLVGTEAFF. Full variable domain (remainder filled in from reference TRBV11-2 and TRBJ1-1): EAGVAQSPRYKIIEKRQSVAFWCNPISGHATLYWYQQILGQGPKLLIQFQNNGVVDDSQLPKDRFSAERLKGVDSTLKIQPAKLEDSAVYLCASSLVGTEAFFGQGTRLTVV.